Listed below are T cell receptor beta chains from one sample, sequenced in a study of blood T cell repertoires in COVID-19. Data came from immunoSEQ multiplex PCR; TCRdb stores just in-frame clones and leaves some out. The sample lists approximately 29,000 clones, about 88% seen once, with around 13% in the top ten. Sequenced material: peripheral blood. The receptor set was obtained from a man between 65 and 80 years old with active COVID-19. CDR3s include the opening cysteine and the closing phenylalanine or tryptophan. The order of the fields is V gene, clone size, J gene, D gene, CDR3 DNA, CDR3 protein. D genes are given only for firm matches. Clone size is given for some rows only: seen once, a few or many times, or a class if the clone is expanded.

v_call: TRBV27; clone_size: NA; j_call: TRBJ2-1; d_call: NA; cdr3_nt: TGTGCCAGTCAGACAGGGCGGGGGGACAATGAGCAGTTCTTC; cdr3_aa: CASQTGRGDNEQFF
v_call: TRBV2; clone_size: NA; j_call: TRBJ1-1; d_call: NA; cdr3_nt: TGTGCCAGCAGTATTACAGGGTTGAACACTGAAGCTTTCTTT; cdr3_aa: CASSITGLNTEAFF
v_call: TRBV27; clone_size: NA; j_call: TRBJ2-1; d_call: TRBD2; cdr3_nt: TGTGCCAGCAGTTTTAGCGGGAGCTCCTACAATGAGCAGTTCTTC; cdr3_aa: CASSFSGSSYNEQFF
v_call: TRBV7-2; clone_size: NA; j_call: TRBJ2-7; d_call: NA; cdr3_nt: TGTGCCAGCAGCCCCCTTGCGGGATCCACCGAGCAGTACTTC; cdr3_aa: CASSPLAGSTEQYF
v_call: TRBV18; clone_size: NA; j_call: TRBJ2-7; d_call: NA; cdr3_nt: TGTGCCAGCTCACCAGATCCCAGGGGATCCGAGCAGTACTTC; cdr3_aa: CASSPDPRGSEQYF
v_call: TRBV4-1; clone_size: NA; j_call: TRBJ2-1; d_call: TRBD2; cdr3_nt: TGCGCCAGCAGGCGGGAGGGCCTAAATGAGCAGTTCTTC; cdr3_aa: CASRREGLNEQFF
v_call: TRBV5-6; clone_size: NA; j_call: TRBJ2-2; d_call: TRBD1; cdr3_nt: TGTGCCAGCAGCTGGCAACAGGGGCTGAACACCGGGGAGCTGTTTTTT; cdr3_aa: CASSWQQGLNTGELFF
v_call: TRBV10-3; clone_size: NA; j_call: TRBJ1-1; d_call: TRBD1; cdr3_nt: TGTGCCATCAGCCAGGGGGTGGGGACTGAAGCTTTCTTT; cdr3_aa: CAISQGVGTEAFF
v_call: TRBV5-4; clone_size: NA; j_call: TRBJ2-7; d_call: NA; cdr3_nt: TGTGCCAGCAGCTTGGAGGCGGGCCAGGGGGAGCAGTACTTC; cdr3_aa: CASSLEAGQGEQYF
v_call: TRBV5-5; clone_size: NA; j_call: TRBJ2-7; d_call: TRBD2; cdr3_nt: TGTGCCAGCAGCCCTCTCTTGGCGGGAGGGATCTACGAGCAGTACTTC; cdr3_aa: CASSPLLAGGIYEQYF
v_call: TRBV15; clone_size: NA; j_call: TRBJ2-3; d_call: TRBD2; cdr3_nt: TGTGCCACCAGCAGAGGGGGGGGAACAACAGATACGCAGTATTTT; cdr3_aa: CATSRGGGTTDTQYF
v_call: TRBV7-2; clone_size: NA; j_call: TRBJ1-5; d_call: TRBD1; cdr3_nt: TGTGCCAGCAGCTTTGGACAGGGCAATCAGCCCCAGCATTTT; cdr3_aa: CASSFGQGNQPQHF
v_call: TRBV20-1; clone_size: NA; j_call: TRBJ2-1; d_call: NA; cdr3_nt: TGCAGTGCTAGTTTACAGGCCAATGAGCAGTTCTTC; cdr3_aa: CSASLQANEQFF
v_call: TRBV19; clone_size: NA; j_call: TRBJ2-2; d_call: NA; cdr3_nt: TGTGCCAGTAGTATAGGAGGGAGTCGTCCCGGGGAGCTGTTTTTT; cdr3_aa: CASSIGGSRPGELFF
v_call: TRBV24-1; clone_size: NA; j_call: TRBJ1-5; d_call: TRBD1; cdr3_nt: TGTGCCACCAGTGATTACAGGGGGAAAGGTGATCAGCCCCAGCATTTT; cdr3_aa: CATSDYRGKGDQPQHF
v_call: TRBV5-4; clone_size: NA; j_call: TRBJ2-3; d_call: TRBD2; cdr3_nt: TGTGCCAGCAGCTGGAAGGCGGGGGACGCTAGCACAGATACGCAGTATTTT; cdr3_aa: CASSWKAGDASTDTQYF
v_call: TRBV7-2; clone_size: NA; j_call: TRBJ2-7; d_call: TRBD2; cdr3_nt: TGTGCCAGCAGCGCCGGACTAGCGGGAGTGTTCTCCTACGAGCAGTACTTC; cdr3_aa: CASSAGLAGVFSYEQYF
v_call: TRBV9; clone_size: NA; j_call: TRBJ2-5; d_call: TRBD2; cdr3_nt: TGTGCCAGCAGCCTCACTAGCGGGGCGGGTTACCAAGAGACCCAGTACTTC; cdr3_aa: CASSLTSGAGYQETQYF
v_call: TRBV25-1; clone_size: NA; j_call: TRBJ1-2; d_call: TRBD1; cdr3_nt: TGTGCCAGCAGTGACCCCGGGACAGGAGGGAAGGGCTACACCTTC; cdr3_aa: CASSDPGTGGKGYTF
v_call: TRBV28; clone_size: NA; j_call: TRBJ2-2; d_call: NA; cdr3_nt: TGTGCCAGCAGTTTATTGAGCAGGGCTAACGGGGAGCTGTTTTTT; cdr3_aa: CASSLLSRANGELFF
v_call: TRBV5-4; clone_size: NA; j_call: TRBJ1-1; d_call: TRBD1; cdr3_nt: TGTGCCAGCAGGTGGGACAGCGTTAACACTGAAGCTTTCTTT; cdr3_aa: CASRWDSVNTEAFF
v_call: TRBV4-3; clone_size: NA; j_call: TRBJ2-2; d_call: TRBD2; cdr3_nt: TGCGCCAGCAGCCCATCGGGACTAGCGGGGATAACGAACACCGGGGAGCTGTTTTTT; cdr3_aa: CASSPSGLAGITNTGELFF
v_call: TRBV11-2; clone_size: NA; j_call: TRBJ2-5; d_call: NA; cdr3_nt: TGTGCCAGCAGCTCCATAGGGGCCCAAGAGACCCAGTACTTC; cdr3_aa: CASSSIGAQETQYF
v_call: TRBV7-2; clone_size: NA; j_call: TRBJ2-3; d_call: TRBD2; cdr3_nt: TGTGCCAGCAGCCCTCGCGGGAGCGGCGCAGATACGCAGTATTTT; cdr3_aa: CASSPRGSGADTQYF
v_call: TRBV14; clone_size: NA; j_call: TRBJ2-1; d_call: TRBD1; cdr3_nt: TGTGCCAGCAGCCAAGACGGGACAGGGGACAATGAGCAGTTCTTC; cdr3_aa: CASSQDGTGDNEQFF
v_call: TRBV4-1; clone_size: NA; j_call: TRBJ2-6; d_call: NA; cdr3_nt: TGCGCCAGCAGCCAAGAGGGGGACATCGCTTACTCTGGGGCCAACGTCCTGACTTTC; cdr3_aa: CASSQEGDIAYSGANVLTF
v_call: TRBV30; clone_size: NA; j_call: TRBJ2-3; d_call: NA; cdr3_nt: TGTGCCTGGAGTGTACTGATGGATACGCAGTATTTT; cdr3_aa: CAWSVLMDTQYF
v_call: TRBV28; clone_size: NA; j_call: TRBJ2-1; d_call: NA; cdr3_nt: TGTGCCAGCAGGGGCGGGGGCCTTACCTACAATGAGCAGTTCTTC; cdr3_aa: CASRGGGLTYNEQFF
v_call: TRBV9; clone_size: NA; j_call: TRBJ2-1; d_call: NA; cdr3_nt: TGTGCCAGCAGCGTAAACCCGTCGAGGAAGAATGAGCAGTTCTTC; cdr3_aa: CASSVNPSRKNEQFF
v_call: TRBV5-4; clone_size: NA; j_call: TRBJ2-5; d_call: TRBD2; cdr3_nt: TGTGCCAGCAGCCGGGGGACTAGCGGGAGCCACCGAGAGACCCAGTACTTC; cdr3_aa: CASSRGTSGSHRETQYF
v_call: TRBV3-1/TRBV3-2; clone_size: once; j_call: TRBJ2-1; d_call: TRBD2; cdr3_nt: TGTGCCAGCAGCCAAGATCTGACTAGCGGTTATGAGCAGTTCTTC; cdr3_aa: CASSQDLTSGYEQFF
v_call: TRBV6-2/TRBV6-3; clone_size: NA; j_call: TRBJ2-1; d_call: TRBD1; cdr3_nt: TGTGCCAGCAGTTACGGTCCGGGACAGAAAATCTACAATGAGCAGTTCTTC; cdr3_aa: CASSYGPGQKIYNEQFF
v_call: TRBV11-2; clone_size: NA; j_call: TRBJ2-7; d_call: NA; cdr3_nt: TGTGCCAGCAGCTTAGATCAGAGGGCGCTGCAGTACTTC; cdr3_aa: CASSLDQRALQYF
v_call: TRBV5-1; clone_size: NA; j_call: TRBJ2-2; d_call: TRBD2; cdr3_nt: TGCGCCAGCAGCTCATCCAGCGGGAGGGGGCACACCGGGGAGCTGTTTTTT; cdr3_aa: CASSSSSGRGHTGELFF
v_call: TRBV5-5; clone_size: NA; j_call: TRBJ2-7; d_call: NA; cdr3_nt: TGTGCCAGCAGCCTTGGGACTCCACGGCAGTACTTC; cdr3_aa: CASSLGTPRQYF
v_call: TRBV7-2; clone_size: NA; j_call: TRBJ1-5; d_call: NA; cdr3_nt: TGTGCCAGCAGCTTAGCAGCTTATAGCAATCAGCCCCAGCATTTT; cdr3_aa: CASSLAAYSNQPQHF
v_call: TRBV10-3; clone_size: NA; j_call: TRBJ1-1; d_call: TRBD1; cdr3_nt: TGTGCCATCGGGGACAGGGACACTGAAGCTTTCTTT; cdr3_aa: CAIGDRDTEAFF
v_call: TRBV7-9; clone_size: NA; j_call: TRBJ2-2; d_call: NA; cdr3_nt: TGTGCCAGTCACAGGGATTTGTCCGGGGAGCTGTTTTTT; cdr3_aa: CASHRDLSGELFF
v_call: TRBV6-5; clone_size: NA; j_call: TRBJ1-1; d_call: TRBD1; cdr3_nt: TGTGCCAGCTACTCGGGACAGGTGAACACTGAAGCTTTCTTT; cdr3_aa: CASYSGQVNTEAFF
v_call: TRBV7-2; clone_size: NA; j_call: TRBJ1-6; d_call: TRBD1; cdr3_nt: TGTGCCAGCAGCTTAGCACAGGGGGGAAATTCACCCCTCCACTTT; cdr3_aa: CASSLAQGGNSPLHF
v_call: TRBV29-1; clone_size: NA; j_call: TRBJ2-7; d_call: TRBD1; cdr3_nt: TGCAGCGTTGTGGCGGGACAGGGGTTCGGGGGAGGGGTATACGAGCAGTACTTC; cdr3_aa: CSVVAGQGFGGGVYEQYF
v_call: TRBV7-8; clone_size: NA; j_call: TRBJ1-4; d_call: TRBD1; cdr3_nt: TGTGCCAGCAGCTTCTACAGGGGTCGGGAAAAACTGTTTTTT; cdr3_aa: CASSFYRGREKLFF
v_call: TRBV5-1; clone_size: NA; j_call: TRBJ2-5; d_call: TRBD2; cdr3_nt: TGCGCCAGCAGCTTGGTTGGTAGCGGGAGGCCATTCCAAGAGACCCAGTACTTC; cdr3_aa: CASSLVGSGRPFQETQYF
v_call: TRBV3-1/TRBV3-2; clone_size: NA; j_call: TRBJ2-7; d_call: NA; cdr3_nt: TGTGCCAGCAGCTACTCCTACGAGCAGTACTTC; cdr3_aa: CASSYSYEQYF
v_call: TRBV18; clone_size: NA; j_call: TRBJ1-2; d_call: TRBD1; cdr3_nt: TGTGCCAGCTCACCACAGGACCCTGGGCAGGGGGGCTATGGCTACACCTTC; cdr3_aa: CASSPQDPGQGGYGYTF
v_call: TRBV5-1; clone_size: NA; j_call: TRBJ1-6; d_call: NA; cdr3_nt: TGCGCCAGCAGCTTGGTTGACGGCTCAGGTTCGGATTCACCCCTCCACTTT; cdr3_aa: CASSLVDGSGSDSPLHF
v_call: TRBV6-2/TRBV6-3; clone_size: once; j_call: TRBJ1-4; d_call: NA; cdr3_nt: TGTGCCAGCAGTTCGGGACAACATGAAAAACTGTTTTTT; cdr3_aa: CASSSGQHEKLFF
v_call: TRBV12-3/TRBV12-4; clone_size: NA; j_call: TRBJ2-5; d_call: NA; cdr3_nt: TGTGCCAGCAGTCAGGGGGGTACGAAGACCCAGTACTTC; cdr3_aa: CASSQGGTKTQYF